These T cell receptor beta chains were read from a single sample in a study of vaccination effects on CD4 cells after COVID-19. Repertoires were generated with immunoSEQ multiplex PCR, while TCRdb's copy carries only in-frame clones and drops some. Among about 15,000 clones, 76% were seen once, and the ten largest hold around 21%. No cognate antigen is known for these TCRs. Sequenced here: CD4+ T cells from PBMCs cultured with SARS-CoV-2 spike peptides, sampled after COVID-19 vaccination. Source of these receptors: a human donor who had a prior SARS-CoV-2 infection. CDR3s include the opening cysteine and the closing phenylalanine or tryptophan. D genes are given only for firm matches. The size of a clone is reported for some rows only, either as once, few or many, or as a class for expanded clones.

TRBJ2-1 | TRBV7-3 | . | . | CASAQGSYNEQFF | TGTGCCAGCGCGCAGGGCTCCTACAATGAGCAGTTCTTC
TRBJ2-5 | TRBV9 | TRBD1 | . | CASSKGQVHQETQYF | TGTGCCTCCTCAAAGGGACAGGTCCACCAAGAGACCCAGTACTTC
TRBJ1-1 | TRBV5-8 | . | few | CASSLAATAYEAFF | TGTGCCAGCAGCTTGGCCGCTACGGCGTATGAAGCTTTCTTT
TRBJ2-6 | TRBV5-1 | TRBD2 | . | CASSLGSAGGAAGANVLTF | TGCGCCAGCAGCTTGGGCAGCGCGGGGGGAGCCGCCGGGGCCAACGTCCTGACTTTC
TRBJ1-2 | TRBV19 | TRBD1 | . | CASSRFHRGRANYGYTF | TGTGCCAGTAGCCGCTTCCACAGGGGGCGGGCTAACTATGGCTACACCTTC
TRBJ1-1 | TRBV5-1 | TRBD1 | . | CASSLSGTANTEAFF | TGCGCCAGCAGCTTGTCCGGGACAGCTAACACTGAAGCTTTCTTT
TRBJ1-2 | TRBV30 | TRBD1 | . | CAWSVGQGGYTF | TGTGCCTGGAGTGTGGGACAGGGTGGCTACACCTTC
TRBJ2-1 | TRBV10-1 | TRBD1 | . | CASSGGTGPPHRCRSYNEQFF | TGCGCCAGCAGTGGGGGGACAGGTCCTCCCCACCGCTGCCGCTCCTACAATGAGCAGTTCTTC
TRBJ1-5 | TRBV4-1 | . | . | CASSQDRSRGAGQPQHF | TGCGCCAGCAGCCAAGATCGTTCCCGGGGGGCCGGCCAGCCCCAGCATTTT
TRBJ1-4 | TRBV5-1 | TRBD1 | . | CASSSQGAGANEKLFF | TGCGCCAGCAGCTCACAGGGGGCCGGGGCTAATGAAAAACTGTTTTTT
TRBJ1-4 | TRBV3-1/TRBV3-2 | . | . | CASSRRGTFGKLFF | TGTGCCAGCAGCCGAAGGGGTACTTTTGGAAAACTGTTTTTT
TRBJ2-3 | TRBV18 | TRBD2 | . | CASSPPRLAGTSTDTQYF | TGTGCCAGCTCACCACCGAGACTAGCGGGGACAAGCACAGATACGCAGTATTTT
TRBJ2-3 | TRBV5-4 | TRBD2 | . | CASSRLAGTTDTQYF | TGTGCCAGCAGCCGACTAGCGGGTACAACAGATACGCAGTATTTT
TRBJ1-1 | TRBV5-1 | . | few | CASSLGDGRQNTEAFF | TGCGCCAGCAGCTTGGGAGACGGACGGCAAAACACTGAAGCTTTCTTT
TRBJ2-5 | TRBV24-1 | TRBD1 | few | CATSDLRGGWETQYF | TGTGCCACCAGTGATTTGCGAGGGGGCTGGGAGACCCAGTACTTC
TRBJ1-2 | TRBV5-1 | . | once | CASSLGSAIYGYTF | TGCGCCAGCAGCTTGGGTTCCGCTATCTATGGCTACACCTTC
TRBJ1-1 | TRBV6-1 | . | . | CASSEAQRTAFF | TGTGCCAGCAGTGAAGCGCAAAGGACTGCTTTCTTT
TRBJ1-6 | TRBV9 | TRBD1 | once | CASNRQGGDNSPLHF | TGTGCCAGCAACCGACAGGGTGGGGATAATTCACCCCTCCACTTT
TRBJ2-5 | TRBV7-2 | TRBD2 | few | CASSLSSGSFGETQYF | TGTGCCAGCAGCTTATCCAGCGGGAGCTTCGGGGAGACCCAGTACTTC
TRBJ1-2 | TRBV18 | . | . | CASSPIAQGHGYTF | TGTGCCAGCTCACCAATTGCACAGGGCCATGGCTACACCTTC
TRBJ1-1 | TRBV11-1 | . | few | CASSLRLQENTEAFF | TGTGCCAGCAGCTTAAGGCTTCAGGAGAACACTGAAGCTTTCTTT
TRBJ2-5 | TRBV4-1 | TRBD2 | . | CASSQGGGRGETQYF | TGCGCCAGCAGCCAAGGCGGGGGGCGGGGGGAGACCCAGTACTTC
TRBJ1-1 | TRBV5-1 | . | . | CASSLFGGTEAFF | TGCGCCAGCAGCTTATTCGGGGGCACTGAAGCTTTCTTT
TRBJ1-2 | TRBV6-6 | . | . | CASSNIQGYGYTF | TGTGCCAGCAGTAACATACAGGGCTATGGCTACACCTTC
TRBJ2-1 | TRBV27 | TRBD2 | few | CASSFSGRGDEQFF | TGTGCCAGCAGTTTTAGCGGGAGAGGGGATGAGCAGTTCTTC
TRBJ1-2 | TRBV24-1 | . | . | CATSDLDVGYTF | TGTGCCACCAGTGATCTGGACGTAGGCTACACCTTC
TRBJ1-2 | TRBV5-4 | TRBD1 | . | CASSYRGLSGYTF | TGTGCCAGCAGCTACAGGGGGCTCTCTGGCTACACCTTC
TRBJ2-1 | TRBV7-2 | TRBD2 | . | CASSPWVAGGYNEQFF | TGTGCCAGCAGCCCATGGGTAGCGGGGGGCTACAATGAGCAGTTCTTC
TRBJ1-4 | TRBV15 | . | . | CATSRRLTTNEKLFF | TGTGCCACCAGCAGACGGCTGACAACTAATGAAAAACTGTTTTTT
TRBJ1-2 | TRBV7-2 | TRBD1 | . | CASSLTGGYGYTF | TGTGCCAGCAGCTTAACAGGGGGGTACGGCTACACCTTC
TRBJ1-4 | TRBV7-8 | . | . | CASSLAVRQAAFTNEKLFF | TGTGCCAGCAGCTTAGCCGTTCGACAGGCAGCCTTCACTAATGAAAAACTGTTTTTT
TRBJ1-5 | TRBV6-5 | . | once | CASRPDRLNYQPQHF | TGTGCCAGCAGGCCCGACAGGCTCAACTATCAGCCCCAGCATTTT
TRBJ2-4 | TRBV7-9 | . | . | CASSLDGGTAKNIQYF | TGTGCCAGCAGCTTAGATGGAGGGACGGCCAAAAACATTCAGTACTTC
TRBJ2-1 | TRBV5-1 | TRBD2 | . | CASSSGTSGGAQSDEQFF | TGCGCCAGCAGCTCCGGGACTAGCGGGGGGGCGCAATCAGATGAGCAGTTCTTC
TRBJ2-3 | TRBV6-4 | . | . | CASSDSHRTDTQYF | TGTGCCAGCAGTGACTCCCACCGCACAGATACGCAGTATTTT
TRBJ2-1 | TRBV9 | . | . | CASSVGQSYNEQFF | TGTGCCAGCAGCGTCGGCCAATCCTACAATGAGCAGTTCTTC
TRBJ1-3 | TRBV28 | . | few | CASSLFGLSGNTIYF | TGTGCCAGCAGTTTATTCGGGCTATCTGGAAACACCATATATTTT
TRBJ2-5 | TRBV23-1 | TRBD1 | . | CASSLYGSWDRGRQETQYF | TGCGCCAGCAGTCTTTATGGATCGTGGGACAGGGGACGACAAGAGACCCAGTACTTC
TRBJ1-5 | TRBV24-1 | . | few | CATSAGERKPQHF | TGTGCCACCAGTGCGGGAGAAAGGAAGCCCCAGCATTTT
TRBJ2-1 | TRBV9 | . | . | CASSHDPFEGNEQFF | TGTGCCAGCAGCCACGACCCATTCGAGGGCAATGAGCAGTTCTTC
TRBJ1-1 | TRBV4-1 | . | . | CASSQMSWTVSTEAFF | TGCGCCAGCAGCCAAATGTCCTGGACAGTCAGTACTGAAGCTTTCTTT
TRBJ1-3 | TRBV4-1 | . | few | CASSDILRVPGNTIYF | TGCGCCAGCAGCGATATCCTCCGGGTCCCCGGGAACACCATATATTTT
TRBJ2-3 | TRBV7-9 | . | . | CASSLIVSDTQYF | TGTGCCAGCAGCTTAATTGTCTCAGATACGCAGTATTTT
TRBJ2-7 | TRBV7-8 | . | . | CASSPTFLAWEQYF | TGTGCCAGCAGCCCGACCTTCCTTGCATGGGAGCAGTACTTC
TRBJ1-4 | TRBV18 | . | . | CASTGGPPGADEKLFF | TGTGCCAGCACAGGTGGGCCTCCAGGGGCTGATGAAAAACTGTTTTTT
TRBJ1-5 | TRBV19 | . | . | CASSRLNQPQHF | TGTGCCAGTAGTCGACTTAATCAGCCCCAGCATTTT
TRBJ1-2 | TRBV19 | . | . | CASRGGAGTKSNYGYTF | TGTGCCAGTAGGGGAGGGGCTGGCACAAAGTCTAACTATGGCTACACCTTC
TRBJ1-2 | TRBV11-2 | . | . | CASSLDRGYGYTF | TGTGCCAGCAGCTTAGACAGGGGCTATGGCTACACCTTC
TRBJ2-2 | TRBV7-3 | . | medium-sized | CASSLEAVRALNTGELFF | TGTGCCAGCAGCTTAGAAGCAGTGCGAGCACTGAACACCGGGGAGCTGTTTTTT
TRBJ2-3 | TRBV5-1 | . | . | CASSLASPTDTQYF | TGCGCCAGCAGCTTGGCCAGCCCGACAGATACGCAGTATTTT
TRBJ2-5 | TRBV7-7 | TRBD2 | . | CASSLYSGRLETQYF | TGTGCTAGCAGCTTATATAGCGGGAGGTTGGAGACCCAGTACTTC
TRBJ1-1 | TRBV19 | . | once | CASSIPQGTEAFF | TGTGCCAGTAGTATCCCACAGGGCACTGAAGCTTTCTTT
TRBJ1-1 | TRBV15 | . | . | CATSSEGRTEAFF | TGTGCCACCAGCAGCGAGGGGAGGACTGAAGCTTTCTTT
TRBJ2-7 | TRBV5-1 | . | . | CASSFITDGTPYEQYF | TGCGCCAGCAGCTTTATCACGGACGGGACCCCCTACGAGCAGTACTTC